This T cell receptor (beta chain) was captured in a study of molecular identifiers for immune sequencing clone quantification. Study details: Naive CD8 RNA (20,000 or 100,000 cells) was divided into five aliquots, with four sequenced. Broader study findings: Clones that exceeded 20 RNA copies held over 99% of effector molecules, yet under 1% in naive cells.

Trimming left V 1 base short and J 0 bases short, with 8 bases between. The CDR3 is 15 residues long. Germline assignment: CDR1 SGHTA and CDR2 FQGNSA. This clonotype was found many times. Antigen unknown. Each CDR3 protein is one row after TCRdb ran MiXCR on the PCR reads. Of 300,000 to 400,000 distinct CDR3 sequences listed, roughly 23% were seen once; the top ten hold about 0.81%. From roughly 21,000 to 960,000 sorted cells, naive CD8 libraries were generated with 10%, 30% or 50% RNA. When naive CD8 T cells were sorted, they were gated as CD8+CD4-CCR7+CD45RA+. This rearrangement joins TRBV7-2 to TRBJ2-3, with D possibly called TRBD1 or TRBD2 (5 bases each). Sequenced: naive CD8+ T cells from blood, with Jurkat cell RNA spiked in. The subset is: FACS-sorted CD8+CD4-CCR7+CD45RA+ naive T cells. This receptor was identified in a human donor in good health. Some libraries in this study had Jurkat cell RNA spiked in. The CDR3 loop is CASSLVGASTDTQYF. The CDR3 DNA reads as TGTGCCAGCAGCTTAGTCGGGGCTAGCACAGATACGCAGTATTTT.